Listed below are T cell receptor beta chains from one sample, sequenced in a study of shared clonotypes between healthy human individuals. The assay was immunoSEQ multiplex PCR, and TCRdb's table has in-frame clones only and misses some. The repertoire holds almost 700,000 clones, with about 90% as singletons. Material: naive CD8+ T cells sorted from blood. The receptors were gathered from a man aged 25-45 years in good health. Both conserved end residues are part of each CDR3. D genes are given only for firm matches. Not every row has a clone size; where given, it reads once, few, many or a size class.

j_call,clone_size,v_call,d_call,cdr3_aa,cdr3_nt
TRBJ2-3,.,TRBV19,TRBD2,CASSFRLAGELPDTQYF,TGTGCCAGTAGTTTCCGACTAGCGGGAGAGCTGCCAGATACGCAGTATTTT
TRBJ2-3,once,TRBV6-1,.,CASSEYGSTDTQYF,TGTGCCAGCAGTGAATACGGGAGCACAGATACGCAGTATTTT
TRBJ2-3,.,TRBV4-1,.,CASSQGIRGTDTQYF,TGCGCCAGCAGCCAGGGCATCAGGGGCACAGATACGCAGTATTTT
TRBJ2-5,.,TRBV10-2,.,CASSDQGVLGTQYF,TGCGCCAGCAGTGATCAAGGCGTACTAGGGACCCAGTACTTC
TRBJ2-1,.,TRBV9,.,CASSVTLIDNEQFF,TGTGCCAGCAGCGTCACGTTGATAGACAATGAGCAGTTCTTC
TRBJ2-7,.,TRBV4-1,TRBD1,CASSPLTRGLLSYEQYF,TGCGCCAGCAGCCCTCTCACCAGGGGGCTGTTGTCCTACGAGCAGTACTTC
TRBJ1-1,.,TRBV10-3,TRBD1,CAISEYNAGGAGAFF,TGTGCCATCAGTGAATACAACGCAGGGGGCGCGGGAGCTTTCTTT
TRBJ1-1,.,TRBV29-1,.,CSVESQGSRAPEAFF,TGCAGCGTTGAATCCCAGGGTAGTAGGGCCCCTGAAGCTTTCTTT
TRBJ1-5,.,TRBV27,.,CAAGAPRQPQHF,TGTGCCGCCGGAGCGCCGAGGCAGCCCCAGCATTTT
TRBJ1-3,.,TRBV11-2,.,CASSPVQSWGLRNTIYF,TGTGCCAGCAGCCCCGTCCAAAGTTGGGGTCTTAGAAACACCATATATTTT
TRBJ2-7,.,TRBV4-1,.,CASSQAAASYEQYF,TGCGCCAGCAGCCAAGCAGCGGCCTCCTACGAGCAGTACTTC
TRBJ1-4,once,TRBV29-1,.,CSVGAAEKLFF,TGCAGCGTTGGGGCAGCTGAAAAACTGTTTTTT
TRBJ1-2,once,TRBV11-3,.,CASRHGGSYGYTF,TGTGCCAGCAGACACGGGGGAAGTTATGGCTACACCTTC
TRBJ2-7,once,TRBV25-1,.,CASSVNYEQYF,TGTGCCAGCAGTGTAAACTACGAGCAGTACTTC
TRBJ2-7,once,TRBV7-9,TRBD2,CASGTSESYEQYF,TGTGCCAGCGGGACTAGCGAGTCCTACGAGCAGTACTTC